The T cell receptor (beta chain) under discussion was sequenced for a study of graft-versus-host responses after intestinal transplantation. Looking at the study overall: All recipients were given anti-thymocyte globulin induction, and tacrolimus and steroids were then administered for roughly three years.

Findings of the study overall: Peak GvH clone levels in circulation were associated with early post-transplant HvG declines. GvH clones were identified in recipient marrow, with some first appearing in ileum or blood.

The table came from immunoSEQ multiplex PCR; TCRdb's copy has only in-frame clones and leaves some out. The sample has about 100,000 clones; roughly 86% are singletons. As to this clone: Its antigen is unidentified.

Source: unstimulated CD4+ T cells sorted from spleen or lymph node cells, taken before transplant. This TCR came from a human donor who was the organ donor for an intestinal transplant.

CDR3 nucleotides: TGTGCCAGCAGCGTAGGACTAGCGGGAGGGACGGATACGCAGTATTTT. This codes for CASSVGLAGGTDTQYF. The V call is TRBV9, the J call TRBJ2-3; TRBD2 aligns across 14 bases. This CDR3 contains 16 residues. Germline lookup yields CDR1 SGDLS and CDR2 YYNGEE. Unmatched junction bases numbered 3, after V lost 0 bases and J lost 6 bases.